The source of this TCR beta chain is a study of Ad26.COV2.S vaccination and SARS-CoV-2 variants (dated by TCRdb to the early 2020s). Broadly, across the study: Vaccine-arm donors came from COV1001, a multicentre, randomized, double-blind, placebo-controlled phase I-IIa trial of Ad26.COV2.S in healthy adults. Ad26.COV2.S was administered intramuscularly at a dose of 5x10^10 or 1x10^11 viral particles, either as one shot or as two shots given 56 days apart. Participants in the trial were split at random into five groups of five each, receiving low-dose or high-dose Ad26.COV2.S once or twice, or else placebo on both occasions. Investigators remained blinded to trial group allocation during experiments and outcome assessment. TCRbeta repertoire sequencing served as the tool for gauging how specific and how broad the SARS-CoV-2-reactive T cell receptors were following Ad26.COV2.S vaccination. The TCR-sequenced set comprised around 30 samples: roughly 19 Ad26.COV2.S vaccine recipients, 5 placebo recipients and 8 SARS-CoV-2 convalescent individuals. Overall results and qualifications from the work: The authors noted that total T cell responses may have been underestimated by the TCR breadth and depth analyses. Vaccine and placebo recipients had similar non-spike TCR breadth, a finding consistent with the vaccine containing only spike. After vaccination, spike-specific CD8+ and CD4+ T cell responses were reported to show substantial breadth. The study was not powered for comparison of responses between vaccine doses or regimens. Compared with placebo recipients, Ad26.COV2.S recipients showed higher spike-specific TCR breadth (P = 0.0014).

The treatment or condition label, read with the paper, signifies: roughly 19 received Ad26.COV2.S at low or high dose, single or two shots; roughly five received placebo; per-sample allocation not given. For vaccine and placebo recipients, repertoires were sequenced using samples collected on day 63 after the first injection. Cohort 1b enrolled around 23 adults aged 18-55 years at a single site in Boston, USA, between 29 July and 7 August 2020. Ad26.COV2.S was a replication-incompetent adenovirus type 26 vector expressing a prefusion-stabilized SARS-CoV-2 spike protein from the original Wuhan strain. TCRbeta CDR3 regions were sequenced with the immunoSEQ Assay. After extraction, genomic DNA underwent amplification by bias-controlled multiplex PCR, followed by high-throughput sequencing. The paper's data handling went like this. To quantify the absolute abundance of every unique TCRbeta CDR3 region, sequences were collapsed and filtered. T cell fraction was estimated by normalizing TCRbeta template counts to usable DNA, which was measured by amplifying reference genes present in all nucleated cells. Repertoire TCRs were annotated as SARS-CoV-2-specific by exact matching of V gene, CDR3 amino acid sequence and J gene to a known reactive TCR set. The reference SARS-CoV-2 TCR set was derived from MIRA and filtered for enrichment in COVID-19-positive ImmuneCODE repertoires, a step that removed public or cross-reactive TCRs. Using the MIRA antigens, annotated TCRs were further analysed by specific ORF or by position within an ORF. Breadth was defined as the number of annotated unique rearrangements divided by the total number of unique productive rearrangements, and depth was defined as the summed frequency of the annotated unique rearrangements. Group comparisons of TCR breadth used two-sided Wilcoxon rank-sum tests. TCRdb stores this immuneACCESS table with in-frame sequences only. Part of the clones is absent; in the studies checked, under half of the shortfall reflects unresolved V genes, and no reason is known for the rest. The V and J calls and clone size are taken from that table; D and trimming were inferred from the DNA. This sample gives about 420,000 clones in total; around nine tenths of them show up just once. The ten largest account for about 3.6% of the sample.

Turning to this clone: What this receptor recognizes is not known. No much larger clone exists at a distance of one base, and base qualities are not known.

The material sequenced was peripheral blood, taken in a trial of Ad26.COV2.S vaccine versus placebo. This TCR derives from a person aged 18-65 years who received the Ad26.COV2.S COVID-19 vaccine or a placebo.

Here the CDR3 is given as CASSYGGAAKNIQYF. In nucleotide form, the sequence is TGTGCCAGCAGTTACGGGGGCGCAGCCAAAAACATTCAGTACTTC. The chain employs TRBV6-2 or TRBV6-3 and TRBJ2-4, with TRBD1 as a weak D call on 6 bases. The CDR3, from cysteine to phenylalanine, totals 15 residues. The entry retains the CDR3 DNA only, 45 bases that are in frame from base 1. V is pared back by 2 bases and J by 0 bases, with 8 bases lying between the germline termini. For CDR1 and CDR2, the germline V gene lists MNHEY and SVGEGT.